What follows is one T cell receptor (beta chain) and its context. Its antigen is still unknown. V trimming: 10 bases; J trimming: 5 bases; junction bases outside the gene matches: 10. Germline-derived CDR1 and CDR2 are MRHNA and SNTAGT. The CDR3 length is 14 residues. The entry originates in a study of long-term antiretroviral therapy in people with HIV. Study results and caveats: Post-ART diversity increased but stayed below transplant donor controls. Samples were collected from the mid-2000s to the late 2010s under possibly less effective ART regimens.

A v3.0 immunoSEQ assay was performed at survey level. Libraries were prepared by immunoSEQ multiplex PCR; TCRdb keeps only in-frame clonotypes and omits some of them. The data hold around 19,000 clones, with approximately 88% observed a single time. Researchers secured at least one pre-ART and at least two post-ART PBMC samples from each donor. The genes are TRBV6-4 and TRBJ2-3; 9 nucleotides align to TRBD2. Sequencing used unsorted PBMCs, obtained 1.2 years after starting antiretroviral therapy. This clonotype originated in a woman between 40 and 55 years old with HIV. The DNA for the CDR3 is TGTGCCACCTCGATTCTAGCGGGACTAGATACGCAGTATTTT. Its translation is CATSILAGLDTQYF.